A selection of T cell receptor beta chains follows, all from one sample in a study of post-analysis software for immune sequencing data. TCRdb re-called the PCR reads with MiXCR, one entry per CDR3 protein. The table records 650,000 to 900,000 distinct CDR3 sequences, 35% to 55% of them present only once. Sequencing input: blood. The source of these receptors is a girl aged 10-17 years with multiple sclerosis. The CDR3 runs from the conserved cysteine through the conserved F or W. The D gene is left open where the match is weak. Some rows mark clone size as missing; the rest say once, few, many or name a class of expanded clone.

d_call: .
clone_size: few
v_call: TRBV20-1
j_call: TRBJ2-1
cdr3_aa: CSARGAVSSYNEQFF
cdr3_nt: TGCAGTGCTAGAGGTGCTGTCTCCTCCTACAATGAGCAGTTCTTC

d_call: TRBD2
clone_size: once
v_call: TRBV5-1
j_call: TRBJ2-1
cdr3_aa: CASSLRASGTYNEQFF
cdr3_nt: TGCGCCAGCAGCTTGAGGGCTAGCGGGACTTACAATGAGCAGTTCTTC

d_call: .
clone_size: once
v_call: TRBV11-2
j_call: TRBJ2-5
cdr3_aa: CASSYWDETQYF
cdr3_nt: TGTGCCAGCAGTTATTGGGACGAGACCCAGTACTTC

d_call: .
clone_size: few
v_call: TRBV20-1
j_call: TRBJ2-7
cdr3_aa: CSAKRGSYEQYF
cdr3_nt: TGCAGTGCAAAGAGAGGGTCCTACGAGCAGTACTTC

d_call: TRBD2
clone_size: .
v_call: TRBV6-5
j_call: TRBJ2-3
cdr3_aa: CASRRQGGSTDTQYF
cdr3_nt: TGTGCCAGCCGGCGGCAGGGAGGGAGCACAGATACGCAGTATTTT

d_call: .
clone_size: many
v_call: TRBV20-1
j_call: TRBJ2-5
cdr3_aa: CSARDPLLFAQYF
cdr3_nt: TGCAGTGCTAGAGATCCCCTTCTATTCGCCCAGTACTTC

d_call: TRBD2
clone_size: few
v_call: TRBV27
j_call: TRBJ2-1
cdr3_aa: CASSFYRSGGRNEQFF
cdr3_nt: TGTGCCAGCAGTTTTTACCGTAGCGGGGGGCGTAATGAGCAGTTCTTC

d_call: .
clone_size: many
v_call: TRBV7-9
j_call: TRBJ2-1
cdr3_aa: CASSPRGDNEQFF
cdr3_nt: TGTGCCAGCAGCCCCCGAGGTGACAATGAGCAGTTCTTC

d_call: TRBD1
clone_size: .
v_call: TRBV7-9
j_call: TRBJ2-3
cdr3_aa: CASSPDRGITTVTDTQYF
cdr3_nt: TGTGCCAGCAGCCCGGACAGGGGAATAACCACAGTTACAGATACGCAGTATTTT

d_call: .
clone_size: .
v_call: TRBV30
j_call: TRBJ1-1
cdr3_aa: CAWSSSEAFF
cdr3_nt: TGTGCCTGGAGTAGCTCTGAAGCTTTCTTT

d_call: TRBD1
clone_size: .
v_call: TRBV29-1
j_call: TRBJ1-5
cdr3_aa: CSGGTGGNQPQHF
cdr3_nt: TGCAGCGGAGGGACAGGGGGAAATCAGCCCCAGCATTTT

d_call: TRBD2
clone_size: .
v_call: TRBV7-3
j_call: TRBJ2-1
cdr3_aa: CASSLSISGLAGVNNEQFF
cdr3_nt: TGTGCCAGCAGCTTAAGTATCTCCGGACTAGCGGGAGTAAACAATGAGCAGTTCTTC

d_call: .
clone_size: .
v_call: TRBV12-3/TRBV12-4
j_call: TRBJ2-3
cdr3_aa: CASSKSGQAFTDTQYF
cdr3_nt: TGTGCCAGCAGCAAATCGGGACAAGCCTTCACAGATACGCAGTATTTT

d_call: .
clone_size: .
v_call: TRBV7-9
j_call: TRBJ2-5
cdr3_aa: CASSLRWGETQYF
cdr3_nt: TGTGCCAGCAGCTTACGGTGGGGAGAGACCCAGTACTTC

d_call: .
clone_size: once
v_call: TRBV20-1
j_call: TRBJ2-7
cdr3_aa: CSARVGVEQYF
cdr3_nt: TGCAGTGCTAGAGTAGGGGTCGAGCAGTACTTC

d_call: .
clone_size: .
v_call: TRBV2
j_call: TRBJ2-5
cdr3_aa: CASSGIGTPRRWQYF
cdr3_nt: TGTGCCAGCAGTGGGATCGGGACCCCGCGGAGATGGCAGTACTTC

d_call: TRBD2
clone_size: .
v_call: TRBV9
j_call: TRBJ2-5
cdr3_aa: CASSPYSGVIQETQYF
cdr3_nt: TGTGCCAGCAGCCCCTATAGCGGGGTGATACAAGAGACCCAGTACTTC